This entry lists 4 T cell receptor beta chains sequenced from one sample in a study of spatial heterogeneity in lung cancer. Indicated time point: sample taken at primary tumor resection. Unsorted whole RNA from tumor, nontumor lung or frozen PBMC underwent sequencing. TCRdb ran MiXCR on the 5' RACE reads and lists one entry per CDR3 protein. The sample includes some 2,200 distinct CDR3 sequences, 17% of them seen just once. This material consisted of PBMCs, taken at surgery. The receptor source for this set is a male donor with early-stage non-small cell lung cancer.

In its sample, this clonotype was seen a few times. The rearrangement uses TRBV5-1 and TRBJ2-3, with 8 nucleotides matching TRBD2. The CDR3 is 16 amino acids. J was trimmed by 4 bases and V by 2 bases; bases with no gene match: 9. Germline V gives CDR1 SGHRS, CDR2 YFSETQ. In DNA form, the CDR3 reads TGCGCCAGCAGCTTAGGAATCGGGAGGGAGGCAGATACGCAGTATTTT. This sequence encodes CASSLGIGREADTQYF.

The gene calls are TRBV29-1 and TRBJ2-1, with a weak D call TRBD2 (7 bases). This CDR3 comprises 12 residues. Trimming removed 0 bases from V and 12 bases from J, with 12 bases in between. The V gene's germline CDR1 is SQVTM and CDR2 ANQGSEA. In DNA, the CDR3 is TGCAGCGTTGAAGATCGGGGGGCGCGGCAGTTCTTC. The encoded protein is CSVEDRGARQFF.

By share of the sample, this clonotype is medium-sized (0.01 to 0.1%). The chain uses TRBV7-6 and TRBJ2-2; 8 nucleotides align to TRBD2. Trimming took 2 bases from V and 7 from J; bases not matched to a gene: 3. The CDR3 is 14 amino acids. Germline V gene sequence: CDR1 SGHVS, CDR2 FNYEAQ. The CDR3 sequence: CASSLKRENGELFF. In DNA form, the CDR3 reads TGTGCCAGCAGCTTAAAGCGGGAGAACGGGGAGCTGTTTTTT.

The table lists this clonotype with a count of one. This chain joins TRBV6-6 and TRBJ1-2; D possibly corresponds to TRBD1 (5 bases). CDR3 length: 17 amino acids. Trimming removed 5 bases from V and 3 bases from J, with 22 bases in between. Germline lookup yields CDR1 MNHNY and CDR2 SVGAGI (reference sequence). The CDR3 sequence: CASSHARWTRGDYGYTF. Here the CDR3 DNA reads TGTGCCAGCAGTCACGCCCGGTGGACAAGGGGAGACTATGGCTACACCTTC.